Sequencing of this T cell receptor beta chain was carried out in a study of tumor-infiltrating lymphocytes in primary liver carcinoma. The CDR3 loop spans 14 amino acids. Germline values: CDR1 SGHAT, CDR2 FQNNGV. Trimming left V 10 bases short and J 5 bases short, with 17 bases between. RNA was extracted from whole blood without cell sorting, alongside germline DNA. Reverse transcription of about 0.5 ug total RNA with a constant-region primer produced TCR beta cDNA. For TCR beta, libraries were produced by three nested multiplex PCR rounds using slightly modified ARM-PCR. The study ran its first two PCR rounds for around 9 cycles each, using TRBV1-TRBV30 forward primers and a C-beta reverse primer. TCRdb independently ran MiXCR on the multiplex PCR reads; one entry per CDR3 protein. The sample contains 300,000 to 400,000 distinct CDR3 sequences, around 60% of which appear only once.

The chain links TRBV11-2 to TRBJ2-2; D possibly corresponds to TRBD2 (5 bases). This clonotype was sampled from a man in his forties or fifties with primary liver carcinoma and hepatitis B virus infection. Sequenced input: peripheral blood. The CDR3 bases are TGTGCCAACAGTCGTGCGGGCGTAACCGGGGAGCTGTTTTTT. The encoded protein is CANSRAGVTGELFF.